What follows describes a single TCR beta chain. This clone was counted between two and nine times. Its antigen is still unknown. With a mouse as the source, gene names and germline sequences are drawn from the mouse. The read ends 4 residues shy of where the CDR3 ends; the end is completed using the germline J gene. This entry is derived from a study of CD8+ T cells in alopecia areata (dated by TCRdb to 2016 to 2018). Study-wide context: Skin from C3H/HeJ donors with spontaneous alopecia (roughly 6-13 months old) was grafted onto female C3H/HeJ recipients that were roughly 7-10 weeks old. In both human patients and the C3H/HeJ mouse model, the study applied high-throughput TCRbeta sequencing to look at T cell clonal expansion in alopecia areata. On the human side, TCRbeta sequencing was run on scalp tissue and on sorted CD4+ and CD8+ peripheral blood T cells from healthy controls and from alopecia areata patients with either patchy or totalis/universalis disease. Scalp clonality was compared across normal scalp (n=4), patchy alopecia areata scalp (n=8), and alopecia totalis/universalis scalp (n=8). The RNA source kit depended on sample type: the PAXgene miRNA kit for fixed scalp, the miRNeasy kit for PBMCs, and the RNeasy kit for mouse skin. immunoSEQ multiplex PCR using 35 Vbeta forward primers and 13 Jbeta reverse primers was used to amplify TCRbeta CDR3 regions. Overall study results and their limits: Scalp TCR repertoire analysis is complicated because resident alphabeta T cells in normal human skin are also sequenced, whereas mouse skin is dominated by gammadelta T cells. TCR sequences shared between patients were less clear than in mice, possibly partly because of HLA diversity in the patient population. Compared with normal scalp, lesional scalp, particularly in alopecia totalis/universalis, had higher clonality and more expanded CD8+ clones, which suggests antigenic drive.

The receptor library was made with the immunoSEQ multiplex PCR assay. To provide template for TCR sequencing, every sample had RNA extracted and reverse transcribed into cDNA. First-strand cDNA was synthesized with SuperScript III using a 2:1 mix of oligo-dT and random hexamers. A synthetic immune receptor repertoire was used to assess amplification bias, and residual bias was removed computationally. Libraries were sequenced on Illumina HiSeq using 60 bp reads that covered the CDR3 and were read from J toward V. The original methods were these. After raw reads were preprocessed to remove errors, the CDR3 was defined following IMGT conventions as running from the conserved cysteine to phenylalanine. Clonality was calculated as 1 minus Shannon entropy normalized by log2 of the number of productive unique TCRs. Whether each scalp clone was CD4 or CD8 was inferred by checking scalp TCRbeta sequences against the CD4 and CD8 repertoires from sorted blood. Held by TCRdb, this immuneACCESS table contains in-frame sequences only and omits some clones. Under half of the omission traces to an unresolved V gene where checked; the cause of the rest is unknown. The DNA was the basis for D and trimming; V, J and clone size are from that table. With 250,000 or so clones recorded, this sample contains no clone counted only once. 0.9% to 1.5% of the sample is held by the ten biggest clonotypes.

Looking up the germline V gene (reference sequence) yields CDR1 LGHNA and CDR2 YNLKQL. V is pared back by 4 bases and J by 0 bases, with 14 bases lying between the germline termini. The CDR3 measures 16 amino acids from cysteine to phenylalanine. The DNA covers only part of the CDR3, 36 bases in frame from base 1. Pooled mouse cutaneous lymph node cells were stained for CD4, CD8alpha, NKG2D, NKG2ACE and other markers and were then sorted on a BD Influx. Input material: CD4+ T cells sorted from a lymph node. The TCR was taken from a C3H/HeJ mouse with alopecia areata. For this strain, the MHC haplotype is H2-k. The chain is encoded by TRBV5 joined to TRBJ2-3, with a weak D call of TRBD2 (6 bases match). Incomplete CDR3 DNA: TGTGCCAGCAGCCTGAGGGCTGGGACTAGTGCAGAA. This codes for CASSLRAGTSAE. The entire CDR3 sequence reads CASSLRAGTSAETLYF.